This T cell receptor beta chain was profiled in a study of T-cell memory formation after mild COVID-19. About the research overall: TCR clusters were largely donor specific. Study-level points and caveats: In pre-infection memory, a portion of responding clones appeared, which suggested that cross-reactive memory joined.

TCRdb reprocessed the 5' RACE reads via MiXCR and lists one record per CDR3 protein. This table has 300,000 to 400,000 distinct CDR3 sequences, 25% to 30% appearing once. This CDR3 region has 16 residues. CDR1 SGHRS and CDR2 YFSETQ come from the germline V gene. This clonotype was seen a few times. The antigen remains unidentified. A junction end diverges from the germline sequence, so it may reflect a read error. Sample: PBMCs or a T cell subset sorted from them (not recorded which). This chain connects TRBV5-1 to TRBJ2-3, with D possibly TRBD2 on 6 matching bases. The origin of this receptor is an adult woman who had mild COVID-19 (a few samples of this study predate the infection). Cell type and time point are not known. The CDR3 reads CASSRSETGSRDTQYF. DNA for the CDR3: TGCGCCAGCAGCCGGTCCGAAACCGGGAGCAGAGATACGCAGTATTTT.